This T cell receptor (beta chain) was captured in a study of sequential checkpoint blockade in melanoma. For the study at large: Patients were randomized 1:1 to nivolumab-then-ipilimumab or ipilimumab-then-nivolumab first-line. Each arm's sequence ended with maintenance nivolumab.

Treatment reported: randomized to nivolumab then ipilimumab (arm A) or the reverse (arm B). No patient had prior DNA-damaging chemotherapy. Live CD3+CD8+ CD19− CD56− cells were sorted from PBMCs. Germline V gene sequence: CDR1 MGHRA, CDR2 YSYEKL. With 0 bases clipped from V and 2 bases from J, the junction kept 13 bases outside the gene matches. The CDR3 has 20 amino acids. Data came from immunoSEQ multiplex PCR; TCRdb stores just in-frame clones and leaves some out. This table holds some 17,000 clones, roughly 73% found once. This chain connects TRBV4-1 to TRBJ2-5; 12 nucleotides align to TRBD2. The receptor was derived from a human donor with melanoma. The sample consisted of CD8+ T cells sorted from blood (inferred from file names), taken from a patient given nivolumab and ipilimumab in sequence. The CDR3 loop is CASSQDQASGGAFGQETQYF. The CDR3 nucleotides are TGCGCCAGCAGCCAAGATCAGGCTAGCGGGGGGGCCTTCGGTCAAGAGACCCAGTACTTC.